Following are 14 T cell receptor beta chains from one sample sequenced in a study of response to subunit inactivated influenza vaccine. TCRdb passed the RT-PCR reads through MiXCR, listing each CDR3 protein once. The table includes some 540,000 distinct CDR3 sequences, roughly 25% detected once. These data were likewise used in another study, on T cells expressing NK-cell markers. That study adds: It was by 5'RACE template switching with UMIs that TCR beta cDNA was made.

The starting material was CD4+ T cells sorted from PBMCs, obtained 11 to 12 days after vaccination. These receptors came from a man in his forties or fifties who received an inactivated influenza vaccine.

The rearrangement links TRBV4-3 to TRBJ2-6; no firm D call. Trimming shortened V by 0 bases and J by 0 bases, and 9 bases separated the two germline ends. Germline loops: CDR1 LGHNA, CDR2 YSLEER. The CDR3 length is 17 residues. The CDR3 protein is CASSQESGFSGANVLTF. The CDR3 DNA sequence: TGCGCCAGCAGCCAAGAATCCGGGTTCTCTGGGGCCAACGTCCTGACTTTC.

The chain has TRBV7-2 and TRBJ1-5; 10 bases fit TRBD1. The CDR3 sequence is 15 residues long. The junction had 4 bases not matched to a gene; V was cut back by 4 bases and J by 4 bases. The germline V gene encodes CDR1 SGHTA and CDR2 FQGNSA. CDR3: CASSSGQGVNQPQHF. The DNA of the CDR3 is TGTGCCAGCAGCTCCGGACAGGGGGTTAATCAGCCCCAGCATTTT.

V and J are TRBV11-1 and TRBJ1-6, with 10 bases fitting TRBD1. V shed 4 bases, J shed 10 bases, and the junction held 7 bases outside the gene matches. The germline V gene has CDR1 SGHAT and CDR2 FQDESV (reference sequence). The CDR3 spans 15 residues. CDR3 protein: CASSSRTGGASPLHF. CDR3 in DNA: TGTGCCAGCAGCTCAAGGACAGGGGGGGCCTCACCCCTCCACTTT.

This clonotype was seen only a few times. The chain recombines TRBV2 with TRBJ1-1, with TRBD1 as a possible D gene (6 bases). V was shortened by 6 bases and J by 4 bases, with 15 bases between the two germline ends. This CDR3 spans 14 amino acids. The germline CDR1 and CDR2 sequences are SNHLY and FYNNEI. The CDR3 coding sequence is TGTGCCAGCAGAAACAGGGCCGAAGGCACTGAAGCTTTCTTT. It encodes CASRNRAEGTEAFF.

The chain combines TRBV5-1 with TRBJ2-2, with 8 bases fitting TRBD1. CDR1 and CDR2 from the germline V gene are SGHRS and YFSETQ. CDR3 size: 15 residues. V was pared by 3 bases and J by 5 bases, with 6 bases of the junction left unmatched. The CDR3 region is CASSSRTGLTGELFF. The CDR3 coding sequence is TGCGCCAGCAGCTCCCGGACAGGGCTAACCGGGGAGCTGTTTTTT.

The CDR3 reads CAISESDKSRAFF. The CDR3 nucleotides read TGTGCCATCAGTGAGTCCGACAAGTCCAGGGCTTTCTTT. The V and J genes are TRBV10-3 and TRBJ1-1; D call uncertain. The V end was cut by 0 bases, the J end by 11 bases, with 13 bases between. This CDR3 spans 13 amino acids. Germline loops: CDR1 ENHRY, CDR2 SYGVKD.

The V and J genes are TRBV5-1 and TRBJ1-1; TRBD1 is a possible D gene (6 bases). V was shortened by 4 bases and J by 5 bases, with 24 bases between the two germline ends. The germline gives CDR1 SGHRS, CDR2 YFSETQ. The CDR3 has 17 residues. The CDR3 here is CASSRILDSVAGTEAFF. The CDR3 coding sequence is TGCGCCAGCAGCCGAATCTTGGACAGTGTAGCTGGAACTGAAGCTTTCTTT.

This clonotype was picked up many times. The chain joins TRBV14 to TRBJ2-1; 7 nucleotides agree with TRBD1. CDR1 is SGHDN and CDR2 is FVKESK in the germline V gene. This CDR3 is built from 13 residues. The junction had 1 base not matched to a gene; V was cut back by 2 bases and J by 6 bases. The CDR3 DNA is TGTGCCAGCAGCCAAAACAGGGGCAATGAGCAGTTCTTC. Its translation is CASSQNRGNEQFF.

This chain links TRBV5-1 with TRBJ2-1; no definite D call. There are 13 residues in the CDR3. Germline-derived CDR1 and CDR2 are SGHRS and YFSETQ. V gave up 0 bases and J gave up 5 bases, with 6 bases separating them. CDR3 bases: TGCGCCAGCAGCTTGGACAGTAACAATGAGCAGTTCTTC. Amino acids: CASSLDSNNEQFF.

In this sample, this clonotype turned up many times. The V and J genes are TRBV5-1 and TRBJ2-3; D remains ambiguous. The V end was cut by 4 bases, the J end by 0 bases, with 9 bases between. Germline V gene sequence: CDR1 SGHRS, CDR2 YFSETQ. The CDR3 consists of 14 residues. The CDR3 nucleotides read TGCGCCAGCAGCCCGGGTCCAAGCACAGATACGCAGTATTTT. This gives the protein CASSPGPSTDTQYF.

This clonotype was counted once. The chain is built from TRBV7-9 and TRBJ2-5, with D possibly matching TRBD2 (5 bases). The CDR3 totals 13 residues. Per the germline V gene, CDR1 is SEHNR and CDR2 is FQNEAQ (reference sequence). The V gene lost 5 bases and the J gene lost 10 bases, with 17 bases spanning the gap. The CDR3 is CASSARTFGDQYF. CDR3 DNA sequence: TGTGCCAGCAGCGCGCGGACCTTCGGGGACCAGTACTTC.

The chain recombines TRBV5-1 with TRBJ2-1, with 10 nucleotides matching TRBD2. The germline V gene has CDR1 SGHRS and CDR2 YFSETQ. The CDR3 length is 15 residues. V lost 1 base and J lost 9; bases outside the gene matches: 7. The CDR3 DNA is TGCGCCAGCAGCTTGACCAGCGGGAGGGCCACTGAGCAGTTCTTC. Protein product: CASSLTSGRATEQFF.

The CDR3 reads CASSPPGHQETQYF. The CDR3 DNA is TGTGCCAGCAGTCCACCGGGACACCAAGAGACCCAGTACTTC. This sequence joins TRBV25-1 and TRBJ2-5; D possibly matches TRBD1 or TRBD2 (5 bases each). Germline lookup yields CDR1 MGHDK and CDR2 SYGVNS. The CDR3 runs to 14 residues. V lost 5 bases, J lost 0 bases, and 10 bases lay in between.

The gene calls are TRBV3-1 and TRBJ1-1; TRBD1 is a possible D gene (5 bases). The germline V gene encodes CDR1 LGHDT and CDR2 YNNKEL (reference sequence). Trimming shortened V by 2 bases and J by 4 bases, and 14 bases separated the two germline ends. The CDR3 loop spans 15 amino acids. Here the CDR3 DNA reads TGTGCCAGCAGCCAAAGGGGCGGCGGGGGCACTGAAGCTTTCTTT. As protein: CASSQRGGGGTEAFF.